This TCR beta chain was sequenced in a study of OX40 agonist ivuxolimab in advanced cancers. Study details: Hepatocellular carcinoma, melanoma, renal cell or head and neck cancer was diagnosed in the dose-escalation patients. A mean age of approximately 60 years, range roughly 20 to 90, was recorded, and over 65% were male. Study findings and constraints: The study found that CD8+ T cells averaged more expanded clones than CD4+.

About this clone: What it binds is unknown.

Looked up from germline, CDR1 is KGHSH and CDR2 is LQKENI. The CDR3 length is 16 residues. V trimming: 3 bases; J trimming: 3 bases; junction bases outside the gene matches: 8. Autoimmune disease history or systemic immunosuppression led to patient exclusion. This table comes from immunoSEQ multiplex PCR, and its TCRdb copy is limited to in-frame clones, with some not included. The profile shows more than 60,000 clones, about 85% of them singletons. The receptor was isolated from an adult with an advanced solid tumor such as melanoma, head and neck, liver or kidney cancer. The specimen comprised CD4+ or CD8+ T cells sorted from blood, sampled in a trial of the OX40 agonist ivuxolimab. This chain links TRBV18 with TRBJ2-1, with 7 bases fitting TRBD1. The CDR3 loop is CASSPRGQGVYNEQFF. The CDR3 DNA reads as TGTGCCAGCTCACCCCGAGGGCAGGGGGTCTACAATGAGCAGTTCTTC.